This T cell receptor beta chain emerged from a study of blood T cell repertoires in COVID-19. Study-level background: The cDNA or gDNA used as material had been derived from T cells, B-cell-depleted T cells, or PBMCs.

Ages ranged from about 18 to 89 years, with residence in around 24 US areas. Germline CDR1 and CDR2: LGHNA and YSLEER. V was pared by 6 bases and J by 0 bases, with 17 bases between. The CDR3 has 16 amino acids. The data were produced by immunoSEQ multiplex PCR, yet TCRdb's version contains in-frame clones alone and is incomplete. Here the sample spans roughly 230,000 clones, 70% to 90% being singletons. This receptor was identified in a woman aged 45-65 years who had been exposed to COVID-19. The sequenced material came from PBMCs or T cells enriched from blood (not recorded which). The chain carries TRBV4-3 and TRBJ1-2; D remains unclear. Here the CDR3 reads CASRRGLIDPNYGYTF. Here the CDR3 DNA reads TGCGCCAGCAGACGCGGTCTAATCGACCCTAACTATGGCTACACCTTC.